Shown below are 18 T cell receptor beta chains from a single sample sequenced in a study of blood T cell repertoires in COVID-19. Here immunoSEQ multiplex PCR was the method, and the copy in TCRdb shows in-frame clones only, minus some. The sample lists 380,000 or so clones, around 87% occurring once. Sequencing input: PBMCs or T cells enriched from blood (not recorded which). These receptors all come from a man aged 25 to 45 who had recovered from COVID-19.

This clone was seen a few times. This CDR3 reads CAWSPGQGGQPQHF. Here the CDR3 DNA reads TGTGCCTGGAGTCCTGGACAGGGAGGACAGCCCCAGCATTTT. The chain combines TRBV30 with TRBJ1-5, with 8 bases identical to TRBD1. Germline V gene lookup returns CDR1 GTSNPN and CDR2 SVGIG (reference sequence). CDR3 length: 14 amino acids. The V gene end was trimmed by 2 bases and the J gene end by 7 bases; junction bases not matched to a gene: 7. Complete variable domain (other parts from reference TRBV30 and TRBJ1-5): SQTIHQWPATLVQPVGSPLSLECTVEGTSNPNLYWYRQAAGRGLQLLFYSVGIGQISSEVPQNLSASRPQDRQFILSSKKLLLSDSGFYLCAWSPGQGGQPQHFGDGTRLSIL.

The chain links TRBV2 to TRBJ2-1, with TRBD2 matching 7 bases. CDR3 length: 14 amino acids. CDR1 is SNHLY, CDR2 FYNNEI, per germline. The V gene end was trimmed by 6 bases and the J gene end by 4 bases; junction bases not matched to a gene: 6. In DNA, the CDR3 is TGTGCCAGCAGGGGGGAGGGGATATACAATGAGCAGTTCTTC. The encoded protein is CASRGEGIYNEQFF.

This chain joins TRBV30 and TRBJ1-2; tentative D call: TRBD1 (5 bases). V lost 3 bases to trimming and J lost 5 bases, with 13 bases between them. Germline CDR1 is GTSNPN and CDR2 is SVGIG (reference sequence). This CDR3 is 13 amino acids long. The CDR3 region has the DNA TGTGCCTGGAGGAACGGGGGTGGTTATGGCTACACCTTC. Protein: CAWRNGGGYGYTF. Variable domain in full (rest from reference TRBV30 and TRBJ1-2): SQTIHQWPATLVQPVGSPLSLECTVEGTSNPNLYWYRQAAGRGLQLLFYSVGIGQISSEVPQNLSASRPQDRQFILSSKKLLLSDSGFYLCAWRNGGGYGYTFGSGTRLTVV.

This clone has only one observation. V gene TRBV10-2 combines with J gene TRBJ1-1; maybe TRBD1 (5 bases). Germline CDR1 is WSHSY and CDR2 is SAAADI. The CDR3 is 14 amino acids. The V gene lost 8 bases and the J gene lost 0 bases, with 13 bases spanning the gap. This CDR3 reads CASGTGTLNTEAFF. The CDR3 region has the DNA TGCGCCAGCGGTACCGGGACTCTGAACACTGAAGCTTTCTTT.

This CDR3 reads CASSSSPGQLVYGANVLTF. CDR3 in DNA: TGTGCCAGCAGTTCGAGCCCGGGACAGTTGGTTTATGGGGCCAACGTCCTGACTTTC. The rearrangement joins TRBV27 to TRBJ2-6; 7 bases line up with TRBD1. Germline V lookup: CDR1 MNHEY, CDR2 SMNVEV (reference sequence). J lost 3 bases, V lost 4 bases, and 15 bases had no gene match. The CDR3 length is 19 residues.

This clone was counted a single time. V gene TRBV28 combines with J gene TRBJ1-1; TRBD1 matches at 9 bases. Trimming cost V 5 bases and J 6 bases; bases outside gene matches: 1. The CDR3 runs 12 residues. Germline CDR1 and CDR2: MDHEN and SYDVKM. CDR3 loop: CASSGTGSEAFF. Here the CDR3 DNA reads TGTGCCAGCAGTGGGACAGGGTCTGAAGCTTTCTTT.

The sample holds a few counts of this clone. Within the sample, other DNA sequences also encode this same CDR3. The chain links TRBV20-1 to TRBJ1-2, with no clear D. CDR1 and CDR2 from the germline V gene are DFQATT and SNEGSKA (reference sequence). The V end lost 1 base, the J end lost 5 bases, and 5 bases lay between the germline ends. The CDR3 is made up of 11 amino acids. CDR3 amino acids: CSARGGYGYTF. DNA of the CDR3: TGCAGTGCTAGAGGCGGTTATGGCTACACCTTC.

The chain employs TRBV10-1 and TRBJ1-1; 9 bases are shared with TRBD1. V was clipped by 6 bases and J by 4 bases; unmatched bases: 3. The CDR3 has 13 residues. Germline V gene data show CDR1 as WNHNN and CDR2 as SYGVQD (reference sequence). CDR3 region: CASSGTGSTEAFF. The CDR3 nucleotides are TGCGCCAGCAGCGGGACAGGGAGCACTGAAGCTTTCTTT.

The chain's CDR3 is CASSSWGQDYEQYF. CDR3 bases: TGCGCCAGCAGCTCCTGGGGACAGGACTACGAGCAGTACTTC. V usage is TRBV5-1 and J usage is TRBJ2-7; TRBD1 agrees at 8 bases. V gave up 3 bases and J gave up 3 bases; unmatched junction bases: 5. The germline V gene has CDR1 SGHRS and CDR2 YFSETQ. The CDR3 consists of 14 residues.

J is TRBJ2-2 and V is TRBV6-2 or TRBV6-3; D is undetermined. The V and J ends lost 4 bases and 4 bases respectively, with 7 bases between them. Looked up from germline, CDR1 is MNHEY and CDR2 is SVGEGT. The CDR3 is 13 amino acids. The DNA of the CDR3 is TGTGCCAGCAGTTTTAGCCTCACCGGGGAGCTGTTTTTT. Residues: CASSFSLTGELFF.

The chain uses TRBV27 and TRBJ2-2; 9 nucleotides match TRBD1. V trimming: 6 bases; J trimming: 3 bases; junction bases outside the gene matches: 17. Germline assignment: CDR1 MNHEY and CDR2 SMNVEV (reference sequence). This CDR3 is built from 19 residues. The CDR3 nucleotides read TGTGCCAGCAGCCCTTTCTGGACCACAGGGGGCTCGGACACCGGGGAGCTGTTTTTT. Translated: CASSPFWTTGGSDTGELFF.

Written as DNA, the CDR3 is TGTGCCAGCAGCTTAGGGGCAGGGGGCGCGACGGGGCAGCCCCAGCATTTT. This sequence encodes CASSLGAGGATGQPQHF. This chain joins TRBV7-9 and TRBJ1-5, with TRBD1 matching over 8 bases. Germline CDR1 and CDR2: SEHNR and FQNEAQ (reference sequence). V lost 1 base and J lost 7; bases outside the gene matches: 12. The CDR3 is 17 amino acids.

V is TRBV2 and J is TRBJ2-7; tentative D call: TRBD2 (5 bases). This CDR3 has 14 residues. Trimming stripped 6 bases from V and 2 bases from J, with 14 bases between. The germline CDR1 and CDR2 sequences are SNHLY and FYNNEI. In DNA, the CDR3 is TGTGCCAGCAGCCCCCAGTGGCGGGCCTACGAGCAGTACTTC. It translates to CASSPQWRAYEQYF.

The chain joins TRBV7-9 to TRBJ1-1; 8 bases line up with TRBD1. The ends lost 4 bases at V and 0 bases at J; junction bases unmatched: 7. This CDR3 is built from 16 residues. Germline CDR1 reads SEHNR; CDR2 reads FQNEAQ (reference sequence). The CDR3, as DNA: TGTGCCAGCAGCTATGGACAGGGAGTGTTGAACACTGAAGCTTTCTTT. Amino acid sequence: CASSYGQGVLNTEAFF.

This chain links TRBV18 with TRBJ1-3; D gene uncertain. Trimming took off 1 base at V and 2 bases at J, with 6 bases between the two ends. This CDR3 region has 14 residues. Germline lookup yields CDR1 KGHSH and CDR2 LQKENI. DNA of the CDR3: TGTGCCAGCTCACCACAGACAACTGGAAACACCATATATTTT. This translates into CASSPQTTGNTIYF.

CDR3: CAWSEWALQYF. Written as DNA, the CDR3 is TGTGCCTGGAGTGAGTGGGCGTTACAGTACTTC. The chain carries TRBV30 and TRBJ2-7; D gene uncertain. The CDR3 has 11 amino acids. CDR1 is GTSNPN, CDR2 SVGIG, per germline (reference sequence). V was pared by 1 base and J by 10 bases, with 11 bases between.

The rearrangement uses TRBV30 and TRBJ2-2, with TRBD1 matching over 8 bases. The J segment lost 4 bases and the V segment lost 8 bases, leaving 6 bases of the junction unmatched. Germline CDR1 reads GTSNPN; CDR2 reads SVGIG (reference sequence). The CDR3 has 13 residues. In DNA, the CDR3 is TGTGCCCGCAGGGGGCGCCGCACCGGGGAGCTGTTTTTT. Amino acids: CARRGRRTGELFF.

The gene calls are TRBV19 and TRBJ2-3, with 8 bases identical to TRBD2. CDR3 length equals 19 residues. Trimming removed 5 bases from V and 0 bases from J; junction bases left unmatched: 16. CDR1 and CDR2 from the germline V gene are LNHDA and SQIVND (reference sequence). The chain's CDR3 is CASSSPEERGMFSTDTQYF. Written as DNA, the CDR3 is TGTGCCAGTAGTTCCCCTGAGGAGCGGGGGATGTTTAGCACAGATACGCAGTATTTT.